This T cell receptor (beta chain) is from a study of CD8+CD57+ T cells in acquired aplastic anemia. Study results and limitations: In common between the patients and the controls were some 28 CD8+ CDR3 sequences.

A word on this clonotype: Its antigen is not known. This may come from a read error, since a much larger clone is one base off. No conserved phenylalanine or tryptophan ends this CDR3, so it is likely a read error.

The germline V gene encodes CDR1 LNHDA and CDR2 SQIVND (reference sequence). The CDR3 sequence is 15 residues long. With V trimmed by 7 bases and J by 4 bases, 7 bases remained unmatched. Patients who underwent sequencing had shown CD8+CD57+ cell expansion by flow cytometry. With no exception, the patients had severe acquired aplastic anemia. Genomic DNA acted as the template from which TCR beta VDJ combination and CDR3 sequence profiling were carried out. MiXCR, applied by TCRdb to the reads, yields one record per CDR3 protein. The sample has hundreds of thousands of distinct CDR3 sequences; around 45% are singletons.

The sequence derives from a human donor with aplastic anemia. V and J are TRBV19 and TRBJ2-2; 9 positions agree with TRBD2. Sequenced material: sorted CD4+, CD8+, or CD8+CD57+ T cells (not recorded which) from PBMCs. The chain's CDR3 is CASMVREGVTGELFI. Written as DNA, the CDR3 is TGTGCCAGTATGGTGCGGGAGGGTGTCACCGGGGAGCTGTTTATT.